This passage covers 9 T cell receptor beta chains from one sample sequenced in a study of vaccination and CD4 T cells after COVID-19. Using its own MiXCR run on the PCR reads, TCRdb lists one record per CDR3 protein. Found here are about 28,000 distinct CDR3 sequences, around 53% of them singletons; the top ten hold roughly 5%. Time point described: late sampling 161 to 241 days after vaccination in a few convalescent patients. Sequenced here: CD4+ T cells from blood, sampled about 7 months after SARS-CoV-2 vaccination. Every receptor here comes from a human donor who had recovered from COVID-19.

This clonotype was counted only a few times. This rearrangement joins TRBV6-4 to TRBJ2-1; TRBD1 aligns across 8 bases. The CDR3 covers 15 residues. Germline V gene lookup returns CDR1 MRHNA and CDR2 SNTAGT. V lost 2 bases to trimming and J lost 8 bases; unmatched junction nucleotides: 8. The CDR3 sequence is CASSDRYRGADEQFF. Written as DNA, the CDR3 is TGTGCCAGCAGTGACCGTTACAGGGGGGCCGATGAGCAGTTCTTC.

This clonotype has more than one count but fewer than ten. The V and J genes are TRBV7-3 and TRBJ2-3; the D is unclear. CDR1 and CDR2 from the germline V gene are SGHTA and FQGTGA. The CDR3 totals 14 residues. V gave up 6 bases and J gave up 1 base, with 11 bases separating them. CDR3 region: CASRPAAGTDTQYF. The CDR3 DNA follows: TGTGCCAGCAGGCCGGCTGCGGGCACAGATACGCAGTATTTT.

The chain combines TRBV6-1 with TRBJ1-5; no firm D call. The CDR3 is 15 residues long. Germline assignment: CDR1 MNHNS and CDR2 SASEGT. Trimming pared 2 bases from V and 0 bases from J, leaving 8 bases between. This CDR3 is CASSERWISNQPQHF. CDR3 coding DNA: TGTGCCAGCAGTGAAAGGTGGATTAGCAATCAGCCCCAGCATTTT.

This CDR3 reads CASSKVDNRVWPQHF. Written as DNA, the CDR3 is TGTGCCAGCAGCAAAGTTGACAATAGGGTTTGGCCCCAGCATTTT. This chain joins TRBV21-1 and TRBJ1-5. TRBV21-1 has pseudogene status. The CDR3 spans 15 residues.

The chain has TRBV4-1 and TRBJ2-5, with 9 bases identical to TRBD2. Germline lookup yields CDR1 MGHRA and CDR2 YSYEKL. V shed 2 bases, J shed 3 bases, and the junction held 4 bases outside the gene matches. The CDR3 covers 15 residues. DNA for the CDR3: TGCGCCAGCAGCCAATCTAGCGGGGATGAAGAGACCCAGTACTTC. Protein: CASSQSSGDEETQYF.

This clonotype was counted between two and nine times. CDR3 protein: CASRGGTAQGYTF. As DNA, the CDR3 is TGTGCCAGTCGTGGGGGGACAGCCCAAGGCTACACCTTC. V and J are TRBV19 and TRBJ1-2, with 7 bases lining up with TRBD1. The CDR3 has 13 amino acids. V was clipped by 8 bases and J by 8 bases; unmatched bases: 11. CDR1 and CDR2 (germline): LNHDA, SQIVND (reference sequence). The full variable domain, rest sourced from reference TRBV19 and TRBJ1-2, is DGGITQSPKYLFRKEGQNVTLSCEQNLNHDAMYWYRQDPGQGLRLIYYSQIVNDFQKGDIAEGYSVSREKKESFPLTVTSAQKNPTAFYLCASRGGTAQGYTFGSGTRLTVV.

The chain links TRBV6-5 to TRBJ2-1, with D tentatively TRBD2 (5 bases). The CDR3 sequence is 17 residues long. Trimming pared 0 bases from V and 1 base from J, leaving 13 bases between. The germline V gene has CDR1 MNHEY and CDR2 SVGAGI. The CDR3 protein is CASSYSGLLASYNEQFF. The DNA for the CDR3 is TGTGCCAGCAGTTACTCGGGGTTATTAGCGTCCTACAATGAGCAGTTCTTC.

The chain recombines TRBV19 with TRBJ1-5; D is uncertain. The CDR3 runs 14 residues. Between the trimmed V and J ends, which lost 5 bases and 0 bases, there was a span of 8 bases. Germline-derived CDR1 and CDR2 are LNHDA and SQIVND (reference sequence). This chain's CDR3 is CASSGWDSNQPQHF. CDR3 coding DNA: TGTGCCAGTAGTGGGTGGGATAGCAATCAGCCCCAGCATTTT. Based on the CDR3 plus reference TRBV19 and TRBJ1-5, the full variable domain is DGGITQSPKYLFRKEGQNVTLSCEQNLNHDAMYWYRQDPGQGLRLIYYSQIVNDFQKGDIAEGYSVSREKKESFPLTVTSAQKNPTAFYLCASSGWDSNQPQHFGDGTRLSIL.

The genes are TRBV20-1 and TRBJ2-3; 7 bases are a match to TRBD2. The CDR3 sequence is 16 residues long. V lost 6 bases, J lost 3 bases, and 15 bases stayed unmatched. In germline, CDR1 is DFQATT, CDR2 SNEGSKA (reference sequence). The CDR3 DNA reads TGCAGTGCGACCGGGACTAATGAGGGTGGTACAGATACGCAGTATTTT. Translation: CSATGTNEGGTDTQYF.